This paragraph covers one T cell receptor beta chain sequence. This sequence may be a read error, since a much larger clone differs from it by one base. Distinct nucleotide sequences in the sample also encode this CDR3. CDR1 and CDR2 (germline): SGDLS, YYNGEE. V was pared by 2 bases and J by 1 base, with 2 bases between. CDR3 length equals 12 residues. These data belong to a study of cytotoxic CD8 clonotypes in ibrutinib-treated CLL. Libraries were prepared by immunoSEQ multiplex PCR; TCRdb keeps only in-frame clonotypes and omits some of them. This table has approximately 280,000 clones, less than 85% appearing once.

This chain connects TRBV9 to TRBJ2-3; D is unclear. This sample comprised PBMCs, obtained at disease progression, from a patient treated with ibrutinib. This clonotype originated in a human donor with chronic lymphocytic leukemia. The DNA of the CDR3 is TGTGCCAGCAGCGTGGGCACAGATACGCAGTATTTT. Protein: CASSVGTDTQYF.